This T cell receptor beta chain was observed in a study of post-analysis software for immune sequencing data. General study results and limits: Controls had significantly higher normalized Chao1 diversity than multiple sclerosis patients. Samples prepared in the same batch strongly co-clustered by F measure.

Worth noting for this clonotype: Its antigen is not known.

Unique molecular identifiers were built into the TCR beta cDNA libraries. T cells numbering about 0.85 to 11 million yielded cDNA molecules that totaled about 500,000. TCRdb independently ran MiXCR on the PCR reads; one entry per CDR3 protein. Here the sample spans some 450,000 distinct CDR3 sequences, roughly 45% being singletons. This receptor was taken from a girl between 5 and 17 years old with multiple sclerosis. The sample consisted of blood.

CDR3 sequence: CASSPQASNDEQFF. CDR3 coding DNA: TGTGCCAGCAGCCCCCAGGCGAGTAACGATGAGCAGTTCTTC. This chain joins TRBV7-2 and TRBJ2-1; D is unclear. The V end lost 5 bases, the J end lost 8 bases, and 16 bases lay between the germline ends. CDR3 length: 14 residues. CDR1 and CDR2 (germline): SGHTA, FQGNSA.